The source of this T cell receptor (beta chain) is a study of T cells after yellow fever vaccination. The table lists this clonotype with a few counts. MiXCR, run by TCRdb on the 5' RACE reads, gives a single entry per CDR3 protein. The sample lists fewer than 350,000 distinct CDR3 sequences; about 4.5% were seen once. The receptor was isolated from a young man who received the YFV17D yellow fever vaccine. Sequenced here: PBMCs, sampled 15 days after the yellow fever booster vaccination.

The DNA for the CDR3 is TGCAGCGTTGACCTCCAGGCTAGCGGGGGGTTTTCCTACAATGAGCAGTTCTTC. This codes for CSVDLQASGGFSYNEQFF. The rearrangement uses TRBV29-1 and TRBJ2-1; 11 nucleotides match TRBD2. Germline V lookup: CDR1 SQVTM, CDR2 ANQGSEA. V lost 3 bases, J lost 1 base, and 11 bases stayed unmatched. The CDR3 contains 18 residues.